This is a list of T cell receptor beta chains from one sample in a study of shared clonotypes between healthy human individuals. Method: immunoSEQ multiplex PCR; TCRdb's copy keeps in-frame clones and lacks some. The sample lists 650,000 to 800,000 clones, 90% to 95% seen once, with approximately 25% in the top ten. Specimen: naive CD8+ T cells sorted from blood. All receptors derive from a man aged 25 to 45 in good health. Each CDR3 is given with its conserved first and last residue. Fields, in order: D gene, clone size, V gene, J gene, CDR3 protein, CDR3 DNA. A D gene is named only where the DNA matches it firmly. A clone size is listed for some rows: how often the clone was seen (once, few, many), or a class if it is expanded.

-	-	TRBV7-9	TRBJ2-5	CASSPRQQETQYF	TGTGCCAGCAGCCCGAGGCAGCAAGAGACCCAGTACTTC
-	-	TRBV5-1	TRBJ2-5	CASSLRQVGIQETQYF	TGCGCCAGCAGCTTGCGACAGGTGGGCATCCAAGAGACCCAGTACTTC
TRBD2	-	TRBV7-9	TRBJ2-7	CASTLAGASYEQYF	TGTGCCAGCACTCTAGCGGGAGCATCCTACGAGCAGTACTTC
-	-	TRBV6-5	TRBJ2-4	CASSYNTGRENIQYF	TGTGCCAGCAGTTACAACACCGGGCGCGAAAACATTCAGTACTTC
TRBD1	-	TRBV27	TRBJ2-7	CASSAGQGYEQYF	TGTGCCAGCAGTGCTGGACAGGGCTACGAGCAGTACTTC
-	once	TRBV27	TRBJ2-3	CASSHEGLLNTDTQYF	TGTGCCAGCAGTCACGAGGGACTTCTCAACACAGATACGCAGTATTTT
-	-	TRBV28	TRBJ1-2	CASSFGAHQRLYGYTF	TGTGCCAGCAGTTTCGGGGCGCATCAGCGTCTATATGGCTACACCTTC
-	-	TRBV10-3	TRBJ2-7	CAISGYRESSYEQYF	TGTGCCATCAGTGGTTACAGGGAAAGCTCCTACGAGCAGTACTTC
TRBD2	-	TRBV4-1	TRBJ2-1	CASSQDYGRSVAVLYNEQFF	TGCGCCAGCAGCCAAGATTACGGGAGGTCCGTTGCTGTCCTTTACAATGAGCAGTTCTTC
TRBD1	-	TRBV7-2	TRBJ2-4	CASSDRGDIQYF	TGTGCCAGCAGCGACAGGGGGGACATTCAGTACTTC
-	-	TRBV7-9	TRBJ2-1	CASSLPRGVGHEQFF	TGTGCCAGCAGCTTACCCCGCGGGGTAGGGCATGAGCAGTTCTTC
-	-	TRBV7-2	TRBJ2-3	CASSLVRPTDTQYF	TGTGCCAGCAGCTTAGTTCGGCCCACAGATACGCAGTATTTT
TRBD1	once	TRBV6-1	TRBJ1-3	CASSGKGAGGNTIYF	TGTGCCAGCAGTGGCAAGGGGGCTGGCGGAAACACCATATATTTT
-	once	TRBV5-3	TRBJ2-7	CASSLVPHGEQYF	TGTGCCAGCAGCTTGGTCCCCCACGGCGAGCAGTACTTC
-	-	TRBV30	TRBJ1-5	CAWSAFSNQPQHF	TGTGCCTGGAGTGCTTTTAGCAATCAGCCCCAGCATTTT
TRBD1	once	TRBV11-2	TRBJ1-1	CASSLGTGGVAEAFF	TGTGCCAGCAGCTTAGGGACAGGGGGCGTAGCTGAAGCTTTCTTT
TRBD1	-	TRBV7-6	TRBJ2-2	CASSLTGGVSGELFF	TGTGCCAGCAGCCTAACAGGGGGAGTATCCGGGGAGCTGTTTTTT
-	-	TRBV19	TRBJ1-5	CASKGGPYSNQPQHF	TGTGCCAGCAAAGGAGGCCCCTATAGCAATCAGCCCCAGCATTTT
-	-	TRBV6-5	TRBJ2-1	CASSLEGSYNEQFF	TGTGCCAGCAGCTTAGAGGGCTCCTACAATGAGCAGTTCTTC
TRBD2	-	TRBV7-9	TRBJ2-1	CASSRQMSGRANEQFF	TGTGCCAGCAGCCGACAAATGAGCGGGAGGGCAAATGAGCAGTTCTTC
TRBD1	-	TRBV28	TRBJ1-5	CASSFLKTGGLNQPQHF	TGTGCCAGCAGTTTCCTGAAGACAGGGGGACTCAATCAGCCCCAGCATTTT
TRBD1	-	TRBV7-3	TRBJ2-1	CASSLIGGQLSSYNEQFF	TGTGCCAGCAGCTTAATAGGGGGACAGCTGAGCTCCTACAATGAGCAGTTCTTC
TRBD1	once	TRBV7-9	TRBJ2-3	CASSPRTGTSTDTQYF	TGTGCCAGCAGCCCTCGGACAGGGACTAGCACAGATACGCAGTATTTT
TRBD2	-	TRBV9	TRBJ2-7	CASSAPASGSSYEQYF	TGTGCCAGCAGCGCCCCGGCAAGCGGGAGCTCCTACGAGCAGTACTTC
-	-	TRBV5-4	TRBJ2-7	CASSLAGAEQYF	TGTGCCAGCAGCTTGGCGGGGGCCGAGCAGTACTTC
-	-	TRBV4-3	TRBJ1-5	CASSQDTDQLAQHF	TGCGCCAGCAGCCAAGATACAGACCAATTGGCCCAGCATTTT
-	-	TRBV27	TRBJ2-7	CASSPLKAVSYEQYF	TGTGCCAGCAGTCCCTTAAAGGCCGTCTCCTACGAGCAGTACTTC
-	-	TRBV5-1	TRBJ2-7	CASSEVSYEQYF	TGCGCCAGCAGTGAAGTCTCCTACGAGCAGTACTTC
TRBD1	-	TRBV5-5	TRBJ2-1	CASSQTGVEQFF	TGTGCCAGCAGCCAGACAGGGGTTGAGCAGTTCTTC
-	-	TRBV29-1	TRBJ2-3	CSVEESGQSTDTQYF	TGCAGCGTTGAAGAATCAGGGCAAAGCACAGATACGCAGTATTTT
TRBD2	-	TRBV2	TRBJ2-1	CASSEPGLGETYNEQFF	TGTGCCAGCAGTGAACCCGGACTAGGGGAAACCTACAATGAGCAGTTCTTC